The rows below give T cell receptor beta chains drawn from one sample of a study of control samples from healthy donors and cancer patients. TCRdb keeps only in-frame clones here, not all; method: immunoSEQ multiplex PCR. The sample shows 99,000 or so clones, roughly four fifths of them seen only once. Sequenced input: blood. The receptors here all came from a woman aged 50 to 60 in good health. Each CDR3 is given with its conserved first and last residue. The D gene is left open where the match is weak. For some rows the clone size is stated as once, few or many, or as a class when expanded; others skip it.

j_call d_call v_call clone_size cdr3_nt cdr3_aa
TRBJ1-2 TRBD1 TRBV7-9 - TGTGCCAGCAGCCCCTCGGGACAGGGGGTCTATGGCTACACCTTC CASSPSGQGVYGYTF
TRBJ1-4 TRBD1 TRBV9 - TGTGCCAGCAGCGTAGGGGGACAGCATAATGAAAAACTGTTTTTT CASSVGGQHNEKLFF
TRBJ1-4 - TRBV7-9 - TGTGCCAGCAGCTTTAAGCCATCCTCCCCTAGTGAAAAACTGTTTTTT CASSFKPSSPSEKLFF
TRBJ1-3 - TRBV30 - TGTGCCCATTCAACAGCTGACTCTGGAAACACCATATATTTT CAHSTADSGNTIYF
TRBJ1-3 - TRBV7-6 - TGTGCCAGCAGCTTAGAGGTTCCGAACTACTCCTCTGGAAACACCATATATTTT CASSLEVPNYSSGNTIYF
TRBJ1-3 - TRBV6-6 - TGTGCCAGCAGTTCGACACGCTCTGGAAACACCATATATTTT CASSSTRSGNTIYF
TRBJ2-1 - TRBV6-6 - TGTGCCAGCAGTTATAGCAATGAGCAGTTCTTC CASSYSNEQFF
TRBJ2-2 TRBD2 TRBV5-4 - TGTGCCAGCAGCTGGAAACTAGCGGGAGACACCGGGGAGCTGTTTTTT CASSWKLAGDTGELFF
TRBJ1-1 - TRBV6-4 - TGTGCCAGCAGTTCGGGGTTGAACACTGAAGCTTTCTTT CASSSGLNTEAFF
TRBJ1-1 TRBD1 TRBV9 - TGTGCCAGCAGCGCGATGACAGGGTTTACTGAAGCTTTCTTT CASSAMTGFTEAFF
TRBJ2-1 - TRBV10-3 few TGTGCCATCAGTGAGGGCTATGAGCAGTTCTTC CAISEGYEQFF
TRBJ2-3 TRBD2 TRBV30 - TGTGCCTGGAGCGCCTCGAGTCTAGCGGGAGTAGGAGATACGCAGTATTTT CAWSASSLAGVGDTQYF
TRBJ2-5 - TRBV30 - TGTGCCTGGAGGTTCGGGAGTTATGGAGAGACCCAGTACTTC CAWRFGSYGETQYF
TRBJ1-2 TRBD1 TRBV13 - TGTGCCAGCAGCCCCGGTAGCCAGGGGGCTTTCTATGGCTACACCTTC CASSPGSQGAFYGYTF
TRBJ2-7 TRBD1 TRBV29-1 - TGCAGCTATCGACAGGGTATTTCGTACGAGCAGTACTTC CSYRQGISYEQYF
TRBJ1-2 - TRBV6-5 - TGTGCCAGCAGTTACCTTTCGACCGATAACTATGGCTACACCTTC CASSYLSTDNYGYTF
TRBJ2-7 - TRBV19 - TGTGCCAGTATTGGGGTGGGAGAAGGAGGATTTGATGAGCAGTACTTC CASIGVGEGGFDEQYF
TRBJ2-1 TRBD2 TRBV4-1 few TGCGCCAGCAGCCAAGAGTCTAGCGGGGGCTCCTACAATGAGCAGTTCTTC CASSQESSGGSYNEQFF
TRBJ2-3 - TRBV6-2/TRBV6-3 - TGTGCCAGCAGTTATATGCGAGATACGCAGTATTTT CASSYMRDTQYF
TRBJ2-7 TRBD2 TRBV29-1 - TGCAGCGTTGATAGCGGGGGAAGCTCCTACGAGCAGTACTTC CSVDSGGSSYEQYF
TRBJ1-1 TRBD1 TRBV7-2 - TGTGCCAGCAGCTTGTTCACAGGGGACACTGAAGCTTTCTTT CASSLFTGDTEAFF
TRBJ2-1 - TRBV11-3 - TGTGCCAGCAGCTTTCCCCGGGTTAACGACAGAGGGTGGAACAATGAGCAGTTCTTC CASSFPRVNDRGWNNEQFF
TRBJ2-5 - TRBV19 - TGTGCCAGTAGTTTGGGAAGAGAGACCCAGTACTTC CASSLGRETQYF
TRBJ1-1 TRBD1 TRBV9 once TGTGCCAGCAGGGGGACAGGGGGAAACACTGAAGCTTTCTTT CASRGTGGNTEAFF
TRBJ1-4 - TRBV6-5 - TGTGCCAGCAGTTATCAGGGTTCGACTAATGAAAAACTGTTTTTT CASSYQGSTNEKLFF
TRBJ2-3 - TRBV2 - TGTGCCAGCAGTGTTGGCCTAGCCACAGATACGCAGTATTTT CASSVGLATDTQYF
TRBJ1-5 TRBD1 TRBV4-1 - TGCGCCAGCAGCCAAGAGCCAGGGGGCGGCAATCAGCCCCAGCATTTT CASSQEPGGGNQPQHF
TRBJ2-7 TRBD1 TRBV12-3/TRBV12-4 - TGTGCCAGCAGCCGGGACAGAGCCTACGAGCAGTACTTC CASSRDRAYEQYF
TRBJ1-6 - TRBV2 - TGTGCCAGGTCGGGGGGGGACCCCTATAATTCACCCCTCCACTTT CARSGGDPYNSPLHF
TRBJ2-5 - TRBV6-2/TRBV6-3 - TGTGCCAGCAGTCAGGGACCATCACAAGAGACCCAGTACTTC CASSQGPSQETQYF
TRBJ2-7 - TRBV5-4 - TGTGCCAGCAGCTCACAGGGAGGAGGCGAGCAGTACTTC CASSSQGGGEQYF
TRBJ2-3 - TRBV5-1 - TGCGCCAGCAGTCGCGGCGGGCCGCGCACAGATACGCAGTATTTT CASSRGGPRTDTQYF
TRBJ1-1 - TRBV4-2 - TGTGCCAGCAGCCAAGACCGGGGTGGCACTGAAGCTTTCTTT CASSQDRGGTEAFF
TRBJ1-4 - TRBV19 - TGTGCCAGTAGTCCAGGAGTTGCAACTAATGAAAAACTGTTTTTT CASSPGVATNEKLFF
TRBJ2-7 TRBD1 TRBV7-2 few TGTGCCAGCAGCCCCGGGACAGGCCTCTCCTACGAGCAGTACTTC CASSPGTGLSYEQYF
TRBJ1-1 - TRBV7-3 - TGTGCCAGCAGCTTAAGGCCAGAGGATGAAGCTTTCTTT CASSLRPEDEAFF
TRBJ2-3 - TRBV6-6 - TGTGCCAGCAGAACCGACAGCACAGATACGCAGTATTTT CASRTDSTDTQYF
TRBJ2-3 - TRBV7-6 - TGTGCCAGCAGCTTAAGGAGCGGCACAGATACGCAGTATTTT CASSLRSGTDTQYF
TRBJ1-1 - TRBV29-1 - TGCAGCGTTGGGCAGGGTTCGGACACTGAAGCTTTCTTT CSVGQGSDTEAFF
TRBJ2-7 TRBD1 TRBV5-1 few TGCGCCAGCAGCCTCCTCGGGACAGCTTCCTACGAGCAGTACTTC CASSLLGTASYEQYF
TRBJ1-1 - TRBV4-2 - TGTGCCAGCAGCCGAAGGTCGTCAGGGTACACTGAAGCTTTCTTT CASSRRSSGYTEAFF
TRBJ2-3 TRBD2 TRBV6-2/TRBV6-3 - TGTGCCAGCAGTTACCACTTGCGGGGGGCGAGCACAGATACGCAGTATTTT CASSYHLRGASTDTQYF
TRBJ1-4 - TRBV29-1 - TGCAGCGTCCCGGGGGCAACTAATGAAAAACTGTTTTTT CSVPGATNEKLFF
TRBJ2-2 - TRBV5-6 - TGTGCCAGCAGCTTGGACAGCACCGGGGAGCTGTTTTTT CASSLDSTGELFF
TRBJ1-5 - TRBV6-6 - TGTGCCAGCAGTTACTTGGACCAGAGCAATCAGCCCCAGCATTTT CASSYLDQSNQPQHF
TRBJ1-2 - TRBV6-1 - TGTGCCAGCAGTGAACGGGGACCCACCAGGCGCTACACCTTC CASSERGPTRRYTF
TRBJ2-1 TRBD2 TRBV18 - TGTGCCAGCTCAAGACTAGCGGCCGACAATGAGCAGTTCTTC CASSRLAADNEQFF
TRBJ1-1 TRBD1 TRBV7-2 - TGTGCCAGCAGCTTAAGGGGGGACAGGGAGGCTTTCTTT CASSLRGDREAFF
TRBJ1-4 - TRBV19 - TGTGCCAGTGAGGAAGGTGGCGCTGAAAAACTGTTTTTT CASEEGGAEKLFF
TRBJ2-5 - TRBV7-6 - TGTGCCAGCAGCTTGGGTTTAGGAAGGCAAGAGACCCAGTACTTC CASSLGLGRQETQYF
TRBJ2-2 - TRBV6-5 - TGTGCCAGCAAGGGGGGGGGAACCACCGGGGAGCTGTTTTTT CASKGGGTTGELFF
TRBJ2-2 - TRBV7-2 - TGTGCCAGCAGCCCCCAGGAGTTGGTGACCGGGGAGCTGTTTTTT CASSPQELVTGELFF
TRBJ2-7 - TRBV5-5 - TGTGCCAGCAGCCCCGGGTCCTACGAGCAGTACTTC CASSPGSYEQYF
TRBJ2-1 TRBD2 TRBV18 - TGTGCCAGCTCACCACAGCGGGGGGCCGAGCAGGGGCAGTTCTTC CASSPQRGAEQGQFF
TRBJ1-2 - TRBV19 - TGTGCCAGTAGTATGTGGAGAGGTGGAGGGGGAATCTATGGCTACACCTTC CASSMWRGGGGIYGYTF
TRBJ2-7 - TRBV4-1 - TGCGCCAGCAGCCAAGCTTCAACGGGACTTCTAGCCTCCTACGAGCAGTACTTC CASSQASTGLLASYEQYF
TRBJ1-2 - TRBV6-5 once TGTGCCAGCGGGGACAACTATGGCTACACCTTC CASGDNYGYTF
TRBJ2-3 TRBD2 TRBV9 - TGTGCCAGCAGCGGGGGACTAGCCGCAGATACGCAGTATTTT CASSGGLAADTQYF
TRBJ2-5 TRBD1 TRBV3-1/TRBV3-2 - TGTGCCAGCAGCCTAATGACGGGACAGGAGACCCAGTACTTC CASSLMTGQETQYF